This T cell receptor beta chain appears in the sequencing data of a study of regulatory T cells in long-lasting Graves disease (dated by TCRdb to about 2021). Regarding the research as a whole: Patients with newly diagnosed Graves' disease had been on antithyroid drugs for under 3 months. TCR sequencing covered roughly 13 persistent and roughly 20 newly diagnosed Graves' disease patients, around 35 samples in total. Persistent Graves' disease patients were compared with newly diagnosed Graves' disease patients by peripheral blood TCR sequencing and RNA sequencing. The study was registered as a clinical trial and conducted in China. Overall study results and their limits: The study examined only peripheral blood because the primary lesion, thyroid tissue, could not be accessed. Only the TCR beta chain was sequenced and analyzed. Persistent disease showed preferential use of TRBV28, TRBJ1-2 and TRBJ2-5, whereas newly diagnosed disease favored TRBV20-1 and TRBJ2-1. Compared with newly diagnosed patients, persistent Graves' disease patients had lower TCR Shannon entropy and fewer highly expanded clones, which suggests clonal expansion. The small sample size was acknowledged by the authors as a limitation that may reduce accuracy. More public clonotypes were shared among persistent patients (roughly 3,000) than among newly diagnosed patients (more than 950).

Per the publication, the time point label means: newly diagnosed GD, antithyroid drugs for less than 3 months. RNA was extracted from PBMCs in TRIzol for both TCR sequencing and RNA sequencing. The diagnosis of Graves' disease was made according to American Thyroid Association guidelines. Patients for the study were recruited at an endocrinology department in Xi'an, China. Each patient gave approximately 9 milliliters of peripheral blood, collected in an EDTA anticoagulant tube. PBMCs were isolated by Ficoll Paque Plus density gradient separation without further T cell sorting. RNA quality was checked with an Agilent 2100 Bioanalyzer and agarose gel, and concentration with a NanoDrop 2000. Taken from cysteine to phenylalanine, the CDR3 has 13 residues. The sequence is cut down to CDR3 DNA, 39 bases in frame from base 1. Looking up the germline V gene (reference sequence) yields CDR1 WNHNN and CDR2 SYGVQD. The trim is 0 bases for V and 5 bases for J, with a gap of 7 bases between the germline ends.

Library prep was done by multiplex PCR. Sequencing was carried out with an Illumina HiSeq 4000. CDR3 regions were amplified by Arm-PCR with iRepertoire HTBI primers to construct TCR beta libraries. PCR products were gel purified before sequencing. Per the source publication's procedure: Across samples, approximately 68 TRBV and roughly 15 TRBJ segments were identified and used for gene usage analysis of CDR3 amino acid clonotypes. Filtered high-quality paired reads were merged into contigs using COPE and FqMerger. BLAST was used to align contigs to IMGT TRBV, TRBD and TRBJ reference genes, with CDR3 defined following IMGT. Any clonotype with a frequency above 0.1% was counted as a highly expanded clone. Repertoire diversity was measured by Shannon entropy, and V-J evenness by the Gini coefficient. Public clonotypes were defined as clonotypes shared by more than one individual. TCRdb reprocessed the public reads (quality trimming at Q25 with fastp, clone calling with MiXCR) and kept in-frame beta chains. Rows with one shared CDR3 protein collapse into an entry with the most common genes and DNA. These V and J calls derive from TCRdb rather than the authors' analysis. In all, the sample holds about 440,000 distinct CDR3 sequences, and around 14% of those were seen once. The top ten hold over 15% of the sample.

The sample holds a few counts of this clonotype. Its cognate antigen has yet to be identified. The input lacks base qualities; no much larger clone sits a single base away. These data were also reused for a study on T cells in Graves' hyperthyroidism and ophthalmopathy. Per the second study: Stable Graves' hyperthyroidism was defined as no progression to ophthalmopathy during 18 months of follow-up. The hyperthyroidism patients were between 18 and 65 years old and newly diagnosed, with a disease duration of less than 2 months. Patients with uncontrolled infections, other autoimmune diseases, pregnancy or lactation were excluded. Clinical symptoms, serum thyroxine and TRAb, thyroid ultrasound, and orbital computed tomography formed the basis for the diagnoses. The TCR CDR3 was subjected to a first round of RT-PCR using the HTBI primer set and the Qiagen OneStep RT-PCR kit. Blood samples also contained most of the expanded thyroid clonotypes (frequency above 0.001), which suggests that blood repertoires may reflect thyroid immune responses. A model built on a 13 V-J signature distinguished ophthalmopathy from stable hyperthyroidism, reaching about 88% sensitivity and around 81% specificity in cross-validation and 80%/75% in testing. During validation, the model predicted progression to ophthalmopathy a median of approximately 6.5 months ahead of onset, with more than 60% sensitivity and 72% to 80% specificity. To identify distinguishing TCR V-J signatures, a discovery cohort of about 100 patients was used, comprising 40 to 45 with Graves' ophthalmopathy and 57 with stable Graves' hyperthyroidism. Prospective prediction of ophthalmopathy was tested in an independent validation cohort of 18 to 20 hyperthyroidism patients and around 16 patients who later progressed to ophthalmopathy. The 95 to 100 discovery patients were divided at random into training and test sets in a 7:3 ratio. The study also compared thyroid tissue and blood T-cell repertoires from over 5 Graves' hyperthyroidism patients. Following sampling, methimazole starting at 30 mg daily was given to hyperthyroidism patients, and high-dose intravenous methylprednisolone was given to ophthalmopathy patients. Libraries were constructed in a second round of multiplex PCR, after which size selection and purification were performed. The libraries were sequenced on an Illumina HiSeq2000 using paired-end 100 bp reads. SOAPnuke was used to process the raw data, removing reads that contained adapters or uncalled bases, had a mean Phred below 15, or lacked an exact match to the constant primer or identifier. COPE v1.2.5 was used to merge high-quality paired reads, and clonotypes were defined as unique nucleotide sequences. MiTCR v1.1 was used to align the clonotypes against IMGT TRBV, TRBD and TRBJ reference segments. The analysis included only V-J combinations with a frequency above 0.0001, which together covered approximately 99% of the repertoires. The TCS score was defined as the ratio of F50 (clonal expansion) to E x V (chaos), calculated using BLOSUM62-based TCRdist between CDR3 peptides within each V-J. Welch's t-statistics and random forest reduced some 510 V-J features to around 14, which were used in a naive Bayes classifier (R e1071). No statistical method was used to fix the sample size in advance, and group allocation was not hidden from the investigators. The paper reports TCR Vbeta CDR3 sequencing of 135 peripheral blood samples: over 40 ophthalmopathy, around 80 hyperthyroidism and some 17 progressor patients.

The source was peripheral blood mononuclear cells (PBMCs), collected at new diagnosis, from a patient treated with antithyroid drugs. This clonotype was obtained from a woman in her twenties or thirties with Graves disease. Donor details come from another sample of the same person, matched by shared clones. The sequence joins TRBV10-1 to TRBJ1-2, and the D gene may be TRBD1, 5 bases matching. The CDR3 has the sequence CASSESRAYGYTF. The bases are TGCGCCAGCAGTGAGTCCAGGGCATATGGCTACACCTTC.